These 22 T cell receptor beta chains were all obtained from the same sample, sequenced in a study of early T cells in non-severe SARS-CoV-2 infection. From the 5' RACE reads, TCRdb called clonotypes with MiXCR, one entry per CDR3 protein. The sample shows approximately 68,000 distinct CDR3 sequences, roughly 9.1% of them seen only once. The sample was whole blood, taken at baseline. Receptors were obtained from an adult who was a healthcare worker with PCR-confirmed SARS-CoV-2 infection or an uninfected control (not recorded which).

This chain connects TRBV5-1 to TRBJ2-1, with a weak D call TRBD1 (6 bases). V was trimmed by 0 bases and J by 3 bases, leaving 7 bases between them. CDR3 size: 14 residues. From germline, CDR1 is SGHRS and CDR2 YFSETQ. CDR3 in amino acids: CASSLGQDYNEQFF. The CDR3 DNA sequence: TGCGCCAGCAGCTTGGGACAGGACTACAATGAGCAGTTCTTC.

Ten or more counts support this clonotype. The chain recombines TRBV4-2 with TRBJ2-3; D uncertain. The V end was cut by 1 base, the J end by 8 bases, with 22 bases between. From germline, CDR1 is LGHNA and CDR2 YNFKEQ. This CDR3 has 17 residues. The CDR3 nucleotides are TGTGCCAGCAGCCAAGGAGGTGGTAGCTTGCGACGCATTACGCAGTATTTT. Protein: CASSQGGGSLRRITQYF.

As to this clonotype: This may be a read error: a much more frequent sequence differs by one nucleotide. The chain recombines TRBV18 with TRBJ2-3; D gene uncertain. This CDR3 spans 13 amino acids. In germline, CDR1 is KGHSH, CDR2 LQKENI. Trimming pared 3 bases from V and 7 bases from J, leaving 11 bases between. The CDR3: CASSPSGTNTQYF. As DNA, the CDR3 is TGTGCCAGCTCACCTTCGGGTACAAATACGCAGTATTTT.

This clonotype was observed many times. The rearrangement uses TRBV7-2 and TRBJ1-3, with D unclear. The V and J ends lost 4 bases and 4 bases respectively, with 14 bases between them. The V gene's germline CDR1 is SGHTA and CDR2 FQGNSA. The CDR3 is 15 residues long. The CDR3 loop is CASSSSSTGGNTIYF. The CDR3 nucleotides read TGTGCCAGCAGCTCGAGTTCAACGGGGGGAAACACCATATATTTT.

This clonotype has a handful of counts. The CDR3 reads CASSLGGVLNTEAFF. The CDR3, as DNA: TGTGCCAGCAGTTTAGGGGGAGTATTGAACACTGAAGCTTTCTTT. V and J are TRBV6-1 and TRBJ1-1, with D possibly matching TRBD1 (6 bases). The CDR3 is 15 amino acids. V was pared by 5 bases and J by 0 bases, with 13 bases between. The germline CDR1 and CDR2 sequences are MNHNS and SASEGT.

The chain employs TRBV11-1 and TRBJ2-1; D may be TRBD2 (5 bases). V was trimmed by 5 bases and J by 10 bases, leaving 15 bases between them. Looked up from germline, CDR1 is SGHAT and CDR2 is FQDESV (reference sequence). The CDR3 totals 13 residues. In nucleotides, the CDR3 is TGTGCCAGCAGCCCGAACGAGGGTGTCGAGCAGTTCTTC. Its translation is CASSPNEGVEQFF.

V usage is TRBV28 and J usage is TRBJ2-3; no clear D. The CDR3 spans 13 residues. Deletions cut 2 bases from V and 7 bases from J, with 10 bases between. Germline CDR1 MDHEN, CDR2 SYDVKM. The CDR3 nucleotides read TGTGCCAGCAGTTTAGCCAGCCGGAATACGCAGTATTTT. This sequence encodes CASSLASRNTQYF.

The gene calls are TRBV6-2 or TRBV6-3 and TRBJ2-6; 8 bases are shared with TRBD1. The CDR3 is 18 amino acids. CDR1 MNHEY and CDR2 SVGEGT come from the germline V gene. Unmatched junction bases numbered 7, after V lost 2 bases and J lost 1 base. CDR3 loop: CASSYATGATSGANVLTF. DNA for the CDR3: TGTGCCAGCAGTTACGCGACAGGGGCCACGTCTGGGGCCAACGTCCTGACTTTC.

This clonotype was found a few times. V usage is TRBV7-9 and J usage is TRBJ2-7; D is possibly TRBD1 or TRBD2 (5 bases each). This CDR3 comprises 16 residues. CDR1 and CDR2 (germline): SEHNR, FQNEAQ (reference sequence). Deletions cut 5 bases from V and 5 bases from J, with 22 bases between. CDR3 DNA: TGTGCCAGCAGCCAACACCGAGGGGCCCAAGGGGACGAGCAGTACTTC. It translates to CASSQHRGAQGDEQYF.

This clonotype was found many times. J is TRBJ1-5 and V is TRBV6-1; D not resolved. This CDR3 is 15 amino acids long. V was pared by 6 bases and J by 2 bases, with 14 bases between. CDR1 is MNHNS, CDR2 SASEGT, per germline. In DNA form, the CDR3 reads TGTGCCAGCAGAGAGGATTCTGGACGCAATCAGCCCCAGCATTTT. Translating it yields CASREDSGRNQPQHF.

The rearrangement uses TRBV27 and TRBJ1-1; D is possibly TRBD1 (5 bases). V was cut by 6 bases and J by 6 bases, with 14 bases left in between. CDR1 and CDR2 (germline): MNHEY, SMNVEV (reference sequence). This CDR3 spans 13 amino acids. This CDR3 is CASRGWGKAEAFF. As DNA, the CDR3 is TGTGCCAGCAGAGGGTGGGGCAAAGCTGAAGCTTTCTTT.

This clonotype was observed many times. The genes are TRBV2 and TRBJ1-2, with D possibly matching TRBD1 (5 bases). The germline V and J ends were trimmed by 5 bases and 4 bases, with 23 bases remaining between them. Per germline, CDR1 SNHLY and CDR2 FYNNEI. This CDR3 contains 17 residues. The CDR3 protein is CASSTNVAGREGYGYTF. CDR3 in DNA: TGTGCCAGCAGTACCAACGTCGCTGGCAGGGAGGGCTATGGCTACACCTTC.

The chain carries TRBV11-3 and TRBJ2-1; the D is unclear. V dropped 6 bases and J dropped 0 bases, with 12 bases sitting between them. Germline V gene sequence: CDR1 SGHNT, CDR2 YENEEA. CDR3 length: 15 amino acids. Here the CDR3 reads CASRRRISSYNEQFF. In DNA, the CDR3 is TGTGCCAGCAGACGAAGGATAAGCTCCTACAATGAGCAGTTCTTC.

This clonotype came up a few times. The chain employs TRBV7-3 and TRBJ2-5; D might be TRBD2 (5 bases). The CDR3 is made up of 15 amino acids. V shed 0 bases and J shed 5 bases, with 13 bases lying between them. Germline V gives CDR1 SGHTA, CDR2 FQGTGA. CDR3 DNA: TGTGCCAGCAGCTTAACCGGGGTTTTAGGGGAGACCCAGTACTTC. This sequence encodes CASSLTGVLGETQYF. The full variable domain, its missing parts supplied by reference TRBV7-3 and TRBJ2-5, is GAGVSQTPSNKVTEKGKYVELRCDPISGHTALYWYRQSLGQGPEFLIYFQGTGAADDSGLPNDRFFAVRPEGSVSTLKIQRTERGDSAVYLCASSLTGVLGETQYFGPGTRLLVL.

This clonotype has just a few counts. The CDR3 region is CASSEEQRQADEQYF. CDR3 DNA sequence: TGCGCCAGCAGTGAGGAACAAAGGCAGGCTGACGAGCAGTACTTC. The chain joins TRBV10-2 to TRBJ2-7, with no clear D. The CDR3 totals 15 residues. In germline, CDR1 is WSHSY, CDR2 SAAADI. V dropped 2 bases and J dropped 5 bases, with 16 bases sitting between them.

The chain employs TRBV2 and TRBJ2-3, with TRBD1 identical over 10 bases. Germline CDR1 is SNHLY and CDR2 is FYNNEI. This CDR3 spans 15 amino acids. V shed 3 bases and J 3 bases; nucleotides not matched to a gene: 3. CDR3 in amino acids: CASSEDRGFTDTQYF. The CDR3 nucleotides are TGTGCCAGCAGTGAGGACAGGGGGTTTACAGATACGCAGTATTTT.

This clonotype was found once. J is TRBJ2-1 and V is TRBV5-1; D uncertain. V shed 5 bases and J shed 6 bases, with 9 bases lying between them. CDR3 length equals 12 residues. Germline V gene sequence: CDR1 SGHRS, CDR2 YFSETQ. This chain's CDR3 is CASREQFNEQFF. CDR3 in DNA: TGCGCCAGCAGGGAACAGTTCAATGAGCAGTTCTTC. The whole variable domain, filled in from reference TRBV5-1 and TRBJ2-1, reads KAGVTQTPRYLIKTRGQQVTLSCSPISGHRSVSWYQQTPGQGLQFLFEYFSETQRNKGNFPGRFSGRQFSNSRSEMNVSTLELGDSALYLCASREQFNEQFFGPGTRLTVL.

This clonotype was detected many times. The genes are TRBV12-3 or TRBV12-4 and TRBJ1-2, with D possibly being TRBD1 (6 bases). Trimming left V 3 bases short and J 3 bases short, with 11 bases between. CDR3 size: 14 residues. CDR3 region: CASSFGGRDYGYTF. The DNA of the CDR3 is TGTGCCAGCAGTTTCGGGGGCCGGGACTATGGCTACACCTTC.

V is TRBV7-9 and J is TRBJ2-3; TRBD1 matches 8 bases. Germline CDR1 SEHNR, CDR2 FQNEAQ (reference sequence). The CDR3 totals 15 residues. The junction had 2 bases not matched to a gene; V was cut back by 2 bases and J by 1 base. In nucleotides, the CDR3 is TGTGCCAGCAGCTTATCGACAGGGGGCACAGATACGCAGTATTTT. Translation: CASSLSTGGTDTQYF.

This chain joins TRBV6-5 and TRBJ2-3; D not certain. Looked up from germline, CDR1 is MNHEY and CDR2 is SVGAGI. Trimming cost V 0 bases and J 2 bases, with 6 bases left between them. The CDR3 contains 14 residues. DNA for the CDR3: TGTGCCAGCAGTTACTCGACCGACACAGATACGCAGTATTTT. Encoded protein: CASSYSTDTDTQYF.

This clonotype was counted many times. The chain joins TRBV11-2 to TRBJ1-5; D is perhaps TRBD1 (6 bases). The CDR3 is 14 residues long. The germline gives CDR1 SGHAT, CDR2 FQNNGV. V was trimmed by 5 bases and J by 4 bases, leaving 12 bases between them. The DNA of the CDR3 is TGTGCCAGCAGCGAACAGGGTTGGAATCAGCCCCAGCATTTT. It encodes CASSEQGWNQPQHF.

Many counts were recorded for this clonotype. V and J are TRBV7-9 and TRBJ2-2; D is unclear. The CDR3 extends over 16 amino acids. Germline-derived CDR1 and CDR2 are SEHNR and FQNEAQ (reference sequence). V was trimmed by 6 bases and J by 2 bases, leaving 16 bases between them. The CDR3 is CASRQDPAINTGELFF. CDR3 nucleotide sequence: TGTGCCAGCAGGCAAGATCCGGCCATCAACACCGGGGAGCTGTTTTTT.